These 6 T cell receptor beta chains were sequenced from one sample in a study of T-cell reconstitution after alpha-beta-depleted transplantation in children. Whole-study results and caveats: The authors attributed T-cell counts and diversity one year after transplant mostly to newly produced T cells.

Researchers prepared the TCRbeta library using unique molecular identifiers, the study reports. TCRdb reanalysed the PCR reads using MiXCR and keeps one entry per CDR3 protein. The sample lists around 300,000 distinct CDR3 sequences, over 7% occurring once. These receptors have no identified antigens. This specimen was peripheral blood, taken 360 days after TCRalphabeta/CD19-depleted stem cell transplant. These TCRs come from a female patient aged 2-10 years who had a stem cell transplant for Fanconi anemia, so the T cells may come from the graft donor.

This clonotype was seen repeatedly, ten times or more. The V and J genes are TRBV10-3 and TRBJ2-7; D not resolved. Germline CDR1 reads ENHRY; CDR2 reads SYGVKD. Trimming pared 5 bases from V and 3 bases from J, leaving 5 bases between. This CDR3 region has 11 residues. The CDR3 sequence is CAISTFYEQYF. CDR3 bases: TGTGCCATCAGTACTTTCTACGAGCAGTACTTC.

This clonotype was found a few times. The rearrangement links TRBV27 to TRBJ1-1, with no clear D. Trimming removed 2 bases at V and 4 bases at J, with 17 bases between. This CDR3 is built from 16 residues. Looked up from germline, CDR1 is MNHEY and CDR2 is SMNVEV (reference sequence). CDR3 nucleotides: TGTGCCAGCAGTTTAAGTGGCACATCCGTGGGCACTGAAGCTTTCTTT. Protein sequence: CASSLSGTSVGTEAFF.

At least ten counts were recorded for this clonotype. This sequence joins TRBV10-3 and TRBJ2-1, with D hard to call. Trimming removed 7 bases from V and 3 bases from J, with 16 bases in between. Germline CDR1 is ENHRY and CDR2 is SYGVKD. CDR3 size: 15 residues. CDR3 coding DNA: TGTGCCATCACCTCGCCCCCGCTAGACTACAATGAGCAGTTCTTC. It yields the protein CAITSPPLDYNEQFF.

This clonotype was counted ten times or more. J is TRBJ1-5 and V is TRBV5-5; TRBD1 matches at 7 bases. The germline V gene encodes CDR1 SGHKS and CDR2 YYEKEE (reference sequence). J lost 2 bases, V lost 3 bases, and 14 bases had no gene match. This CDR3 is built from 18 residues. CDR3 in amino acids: CASSWTDRELPGNQPQHF. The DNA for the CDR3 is TGTGCCAGCAGCTGGACCGACAGGGAGCTTCCGGGCAATCAGCCCCAGCATTTT. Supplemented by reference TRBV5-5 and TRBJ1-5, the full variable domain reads DAGVTQSPTHLIKTRGQQVTLRCSPISGHKSVSWYQQVLGQGPQFIFQYYEKEERGRGNFPDRFSARQFPNYSSELNVNALLLGDSALYLCASSWTDRELPGNQPQHFGDGTRLSIL.

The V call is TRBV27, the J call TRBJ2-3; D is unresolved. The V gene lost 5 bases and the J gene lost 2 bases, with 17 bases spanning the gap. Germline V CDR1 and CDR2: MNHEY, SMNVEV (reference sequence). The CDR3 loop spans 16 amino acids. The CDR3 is CASSPRLLLLTDTQYF. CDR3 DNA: TGTGCCAGCAGTCCCAGGCTCCTTTTACTCACAGATACGCAGTATTTT.

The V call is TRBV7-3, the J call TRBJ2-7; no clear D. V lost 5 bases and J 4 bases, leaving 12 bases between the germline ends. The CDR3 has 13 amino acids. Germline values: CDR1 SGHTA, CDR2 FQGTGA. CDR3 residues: CASSPEGSYEQYF. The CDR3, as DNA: TGTGCCAGCAGCCCAGAAGGTAGTTACGAGCAGTACTTC.